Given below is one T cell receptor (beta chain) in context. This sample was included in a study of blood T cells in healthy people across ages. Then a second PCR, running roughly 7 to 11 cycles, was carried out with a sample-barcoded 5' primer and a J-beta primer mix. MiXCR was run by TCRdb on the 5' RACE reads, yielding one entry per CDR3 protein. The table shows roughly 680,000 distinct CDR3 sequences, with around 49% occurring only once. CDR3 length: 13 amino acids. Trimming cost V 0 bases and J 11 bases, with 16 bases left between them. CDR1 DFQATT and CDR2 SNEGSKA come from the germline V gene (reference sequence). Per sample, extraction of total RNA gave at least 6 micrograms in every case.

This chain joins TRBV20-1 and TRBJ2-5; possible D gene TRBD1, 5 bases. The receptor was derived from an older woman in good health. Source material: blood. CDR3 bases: TGCAGTGCTAGAGAACCGCGTAGGGGTGAGCAGTACTTC. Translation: CSAREPRRGEQYF.